The 20 T cell receptor beta chains below were found in one sample sequenced in a study of blood T cell repertoires in COVID-19. TCRdb's copy holds only in-frame clones and misses some; the assay was immunoSEQ multiplex PCR. The profile shows 83,000 or so clones, around nine tenths of them singletons. Sequencing was carried out using peripheral blood. The receptors were gathered from an older man with active or convalescent COVID-19.

The chain couples TRBV4-1 to TRBJ2-1; 10 bases are shared with TRBD2. V gave up 3 bases and J gave up 5 bases; unmatched junction bases: 13. This CDR3 comprises 18 residues. Germline CDR1 MGHRA, CDR2 YSYEKL. This chain's CDR3 is CASSQTTAPGLANNEQFF. DNA of the CDR3: TGCGCCAGCAGCCAGACAACCGCCCCGGGACTAGCGAACAATGAGCAGTTCTTC.

V is TRBV4-2 and J is TRBJ1-2, with D maybe TRBD1 (5 bases). The CDR3 is 18 amino acids. From germline, CDR1 is LGHNA and CDR2 YNFKEQ. V lost 2 bases and J 1 base, leaving 20 bases between the germline ends. The CDR3 sequence is CASSQRFGGSGINYGYTF. CDR3 DNA: TGTGCCAGCAGCCAAAGATTTGGGGGGAGTGGGATTAACTATGGCTACACCTTC.

In this sample, this clone turned up a few times. The chain uses TRBV2 and TRBJ1-2, with 7 bases aligning to TRBD1. CDR3 length: 14 residues. Germline V gene data show CDR1 as SNHLY and CDR2 as FYNNEI. V was pared by 8 bases and J by 4 bases, with 10 bases of the junction left unmatched. The DNA for the CDR3 is TGTGCCAGCCCCAAAAGGGACAGTCTCTATGGCTACACCTTC. Translating gives CASPKRDSLYGYTF.

The rearrangement joins TRBV4-1 to TRBJ1-4, with 8 bases lining up with TRBD1. The CDR3 spans 14 residues. V was pared by 2 bases and J by 10 bases, with 6 bases of the junction left unmatched. Germline V gene lookup returns CDR1 MGHRA and CDR2 YSYEKL. The CDR3 bases are TGCGCCAGCAGCCAACCTCGACAGGGGCGAAAACTGTTTTTT. Protein sequence: CASSQPRQGRKLFF.

This chain uses TRBV11-2 with TRBJ1-2; 7 bases map to TRBD1. J gave up 3 bases and V 6 bases, and 7 bases lay outside the gene matches. CDR1 and CDR2 from the germline V gene are SGHAT and FQNNGV. The CDR3 runs 14 residues. The DNA of the CDR3 is TGTGCCAGCAGTCTTACAGGGGATGACTATGGCTACACCTTC. Protein: CASSLTGDDYGYTF.

This chain joins TRBV18 and TRBJ2-7; D is unclear. Per germline, CDR1 KGHSH and CDR2 LQKENI. The CDR3 has 12 residues. Trimming left V 4 bases short and J 0 bases short, with 4 bases between. The DNA of the CDR3 is TGTGCCAGCTCACTTAGCTCCTACGAGCAGTACGTC. Residues: CASSLSSYEQYV.

This rearrangement joins TRBV10-3 to TRBJ1-4; 7 bases line up with TRBD1. With 10 bases clipped from V and 7 bases from J, the junction kept 9 bases outside the gene matches. The germline CDR1 and CDR2 sequences are ENHRY and SYGVKD. CDR3 length: 13 amino acids. CDR3 coding DNA: TGTGCCACCGAAGACAGGGCGGGTGAAAAACTGTTTTTT. This codes for CATEDRAGEKLFF.

The chain links TRBV7-9 to TRBJ2-5, with D maybe TRBD2 (7 bases). The germline V gene encodes CDR1 SEHNR and CDR2 FQNEAQ (reference sequence). V lost 3 bases, J lost 5 bases, and 13 bases lay in between. CDR3 size: 14 residues. The CDR3 spells CASSFLGGAETQYF. CDR3 nucleotides: TGTGCCAGCAGCTTCTTGGGGGGGGCTGAGACCCAGTACTTC.

The CDR3 DNA sequence: TGCGCCAGCAGCCACGAAACGGGGGGCTACACCTTC. Its protein product is CASSHETGGYTF. The V gene is TRBV5-1, the J gene TRBJ1-2; D unresolved. The CDR3 length is 12 residues. Germline CDR1 reads SGHRS; CDR2 reads YFSETQ. The V gene lost 4 bases and the J gene lost 8 bases, with 12 bases spanning the gap.

The CDR3 nucleotides read TGTGCCAGTAGTCTTAGGCAACAGGGTTTTGCTGAAGCTTTCTTT. It codes for CASSLRQQGFAEAFF. The chain employs TRBV19 and TRBJ1-1; tentatively, D is TRBD1 (6 bases). The V end lost 5 bases, the J end lost 6 bases, and 19 bases lay between the germline ends. This CDR3 spans 15 amino acids. The germline CDR1 and CDR2 sequences are LNHDA and SQIVND (reference sequence).

The chain uses TRBV7-2 and TRBJ1-5; D gene ambiguous. The V gene's germline CDR1 is SGHTA and CDR2 FQGNSA. CDR3 length: 15 residues. With 1 base removed from V and 0 bases from J, the gap between germline ends came to 7 bases. The CDR3 loop reads CASSLEFSSNQPQHF. CDR3 coding DNA: TGTGCCAGCAGCTTAGAGTTCAGTAGCAATCAGCCCCAGCATTTT.

The chain has TRBV6-5 and TRBJ2-7; D not resolved. Looked up from germline, CDR1 is MNHEY and CDR2 is SVGAGI. The CDR3 is made up of 16 amino acids. Trimming left V 4 bases short and J 2 bases short, with 18 bases between. The CDR3 sequence: CASSLGLEKVTYEQYV. The CDR3 bases are TGTGCCAGCAGTTTAGGTTTGGAGAAGGTCACCTACGAGCAGTACGTC.

This chain links TRBV4-1 with TRBJ1-6; unclear D gene. The CDR3 loop spans 14 amino acids. V was clipped by 0 bases and J by 8 bases, with 8 bases between them. The V gene's germline CDR1 is MGHRA and CDR2 YSYEKL. CDR3 DNA: TGCGCCAGCAGCCAAGAGGCGGCCTATTCACCCCTCCACTTT. Translation: CASSQEAAYSPLHF.

J is TRBJ2-3 and V is TRBV3-1 (or the pseudogene TRBV3-2); TRBD2 agrees at 12 bases. V lost 5 bases, J lost 1 base, and 7 bases stayed unmatched. This CDR3 contains 17 residues. Per germline, CDR1 LGHDT and CDR2 YNNKEL (reference sequence). CDR3 loop: CASSIYRTSGGTDTQYF. In DNA form, the CDR3 reads TGTGCCAGCAGCATCTACCGGACTAGCGGGGGCACAGATACGCAGTATTTT.

The chain combines TRBV24-1 with TRBJ1-3; D might be TRBD1 (6 bases). V lost 5 bases and J 0 bases, leaving 13 bases between the germline ends. The CDR3 length is 16 residues. Germline-derived CDR1 and CDR2 are KGHDR and SFDVKD. This CDR3 reads CATSGPGEFSGNTIYF. CDR3 nucleotide sequence: TGTGCCACCAGTGGGCCAGGGGAGTTCTCTGGAAACACCATATATTTT.

This clone came up once. The chain is built from TRBV2 and TRBJ1-5, with a weak D call TRBD1 (5 bases). Germline V lookup: CDR1 SNHLY, CDR2 FYNNEI. V was pared by 6 bases and J by 6 bases, with 21 bases between. This CDR3 contains 16 residues. CDR3 in amino acids: CASRRREGQRGQPQHF. The CDR3 nucleotides are TGTGCCAGCAGGAGGAGGGAGGGGCAACGGGGTCAGCCCCAGCATTTT.

V is TRBV24-1 and J is TRBJ2-3; no clear D gene. V gave up 1 base and J gave up 5 bases, with 3 bases separating them. CDR1 is KGHDR and CDR2 is SFDVKD in the germline V gene. This CDR3 has 12 amino acids. CDR3 sequence: CATSDFKDTQYF. The CDR3 nucleotides read TGTGCCACCAGTGATTTCAAAGATACGCAGTATTTT.

The gene calls are TRBV10-2 and TRBJ1-6, with a possible D match to TRBD1 (6 bases). CDR3 length: 15 residues. Trimming cost V 0 bases and J 10 bases, with 13 bases left between them. Per the germline V gene, CDR1 is WSHSY and CDR2 is SAAADI. The CDR3 DNA reads as TGCGCCAGCAGTGAGTCCCGCAGGGGAAGGTCACCCCTCCACTTT. Its protein is CASSESRRGRSPLHF.

This chain's CDR3 is CASSYSRGNNEKLFF. In nucleotides, the CDR3 is TGTGCCAGCAGTTACTCGCGAGGAAATAATGAAAAACTGTTTTTT. The chain links TRBV6-5 to TRBJ1-4, with no clear D. This CDR3 spans 15 amino acids. Germline V gene lookup returns CDR1 MNHEY and CDR2 SVGAGI. V was shortened by 0 bases and J by 4 bases, with 9 bases between the two germline ends.

This clone showed up just once. The gene calls are TRBV7-6 and TRBJ1-4; D perhaps matches TRBD1 (6 bases). The CDR3 sequence is 14 residues long. Trimming cost V 2 bases and J 9 bases, with 13 bases left between them. Germline V gene lookup returns CDR1 SGHVS and CDR2 FNYEAQ. The CDR3 is CASSLSTGIQKLFF. In DNA, the CDR3 is TGTGCCAGCAGCTTATCGACAGGAATACAAAAACTGTTTTTT.